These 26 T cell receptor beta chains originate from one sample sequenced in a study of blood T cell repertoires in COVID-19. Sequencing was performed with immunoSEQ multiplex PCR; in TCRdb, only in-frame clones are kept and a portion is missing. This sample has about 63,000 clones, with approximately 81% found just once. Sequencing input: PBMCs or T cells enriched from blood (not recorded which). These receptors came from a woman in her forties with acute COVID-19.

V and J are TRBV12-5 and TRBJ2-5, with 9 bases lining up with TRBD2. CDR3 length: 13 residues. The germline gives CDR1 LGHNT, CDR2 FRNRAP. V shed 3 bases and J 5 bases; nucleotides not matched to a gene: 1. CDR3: CASGFSGGETQYF. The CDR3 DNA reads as TGTGCTAGTGGTTTCAGCGGGGGGGAGACCCAGTACTTC.

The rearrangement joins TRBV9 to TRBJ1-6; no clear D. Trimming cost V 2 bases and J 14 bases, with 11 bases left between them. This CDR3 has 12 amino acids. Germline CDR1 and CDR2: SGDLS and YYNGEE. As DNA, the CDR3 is TGTGCCAGCAGCGTTGAGGGAATTACCCTCCACTTT. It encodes CASSVEGITLHF.

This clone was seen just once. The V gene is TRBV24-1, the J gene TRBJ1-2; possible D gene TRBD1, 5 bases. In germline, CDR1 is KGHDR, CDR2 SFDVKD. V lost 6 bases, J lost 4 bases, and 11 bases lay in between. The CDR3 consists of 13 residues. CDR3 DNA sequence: TGTGCCACCAGTTCTAGGGGCTTCTATGGCTACACCTTC. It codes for CATSSRGFYGYTF.

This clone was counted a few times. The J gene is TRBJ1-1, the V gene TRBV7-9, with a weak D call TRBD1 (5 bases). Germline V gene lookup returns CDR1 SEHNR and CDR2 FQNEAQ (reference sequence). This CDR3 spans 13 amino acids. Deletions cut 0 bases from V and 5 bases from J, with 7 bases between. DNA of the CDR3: TGTGCCAGCAGCTTAGCGGAGGGGACTGAAGCTTTCTTT. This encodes CASSLAEGTEAFF. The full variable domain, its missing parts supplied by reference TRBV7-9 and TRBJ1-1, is DTGVSQNPRHKITKRGQNVTFRCDPISEHNRLYWYRQTLGQGPEFLTYFQNEAQLEKSRLLSDRFSAERPKGSFSTLEIQRTEQGDSAMYLCASSLAEGTEAFFGQGTRLTVV.

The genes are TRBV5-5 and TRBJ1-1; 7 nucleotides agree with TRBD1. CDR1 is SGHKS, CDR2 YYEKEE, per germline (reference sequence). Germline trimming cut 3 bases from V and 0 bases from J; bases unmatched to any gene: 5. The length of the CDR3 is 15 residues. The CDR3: CASSYYDRVNTEAFF. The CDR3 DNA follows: TGTGCCAGCAGCTATTACGACAGGGTGAACACTGAAGCTTTCTTT.

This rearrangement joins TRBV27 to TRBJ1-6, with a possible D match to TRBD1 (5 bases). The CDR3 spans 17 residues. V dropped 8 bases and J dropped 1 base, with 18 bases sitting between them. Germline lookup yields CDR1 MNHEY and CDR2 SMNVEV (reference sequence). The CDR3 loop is CASRIGGFGSYNSPLHF. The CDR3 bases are TGTGCCAGCCGAATCGGGGGGTTTGGGTCCTATAATTCACCCCTCCACTTT.

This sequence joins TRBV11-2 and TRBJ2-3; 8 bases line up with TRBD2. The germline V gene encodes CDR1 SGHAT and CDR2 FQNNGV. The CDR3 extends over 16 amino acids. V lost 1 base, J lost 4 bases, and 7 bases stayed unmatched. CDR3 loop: CASSLARAGVSDTQYF. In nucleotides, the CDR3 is TGTGCCAGCAGCTTAGCTCGAGCGGGAGTCTCAGATACGCAGTATTTT.

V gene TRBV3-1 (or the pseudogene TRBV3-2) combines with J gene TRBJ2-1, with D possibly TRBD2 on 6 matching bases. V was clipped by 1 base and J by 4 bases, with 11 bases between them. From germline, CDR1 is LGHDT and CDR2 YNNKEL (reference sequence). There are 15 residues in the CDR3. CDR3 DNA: TGTGCCAGCAGCCAAGCCGCGGGAACATACAATGAGCAGTTCTTC. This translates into CASSQAAGTYNEQFF.

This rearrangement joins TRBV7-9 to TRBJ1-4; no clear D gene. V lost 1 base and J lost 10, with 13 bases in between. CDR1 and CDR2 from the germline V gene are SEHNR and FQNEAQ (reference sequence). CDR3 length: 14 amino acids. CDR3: CASSLDSGRGKLFF. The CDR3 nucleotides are TGTGCCAGCAGCTTAGACAGCGGACGAGGAAAACTGTTTTTT.

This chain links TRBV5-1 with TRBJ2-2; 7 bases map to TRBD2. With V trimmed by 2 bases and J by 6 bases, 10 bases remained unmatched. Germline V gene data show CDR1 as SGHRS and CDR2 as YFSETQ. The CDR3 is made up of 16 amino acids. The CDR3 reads CASSFAVAGAAGELFF. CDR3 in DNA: TGCGCCAGCAGCTTTGCCGTAGCGGGCGCAGCCGGGGAGCTGTTTTTT.

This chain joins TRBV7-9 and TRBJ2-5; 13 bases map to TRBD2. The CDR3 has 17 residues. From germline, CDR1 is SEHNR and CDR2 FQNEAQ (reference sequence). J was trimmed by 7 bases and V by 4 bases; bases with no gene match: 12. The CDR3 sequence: CASSSPPGLAGLGTQYF. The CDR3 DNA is TGTGCCAGCAGCTCCCCTCCGGGACTAGCGGGATTAGGGACCCAGTACTTC.

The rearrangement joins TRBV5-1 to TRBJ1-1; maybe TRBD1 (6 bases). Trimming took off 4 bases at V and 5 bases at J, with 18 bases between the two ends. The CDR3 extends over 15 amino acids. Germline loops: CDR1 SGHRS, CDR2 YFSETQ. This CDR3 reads CASSGTNRVGTEAFF. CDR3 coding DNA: TGCGCCAGCAGCGGGACAAACAGGGTTGGAACTGAAGCTTTCTTT.

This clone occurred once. Here the CDR3 DNA reads TGTGCCAGCTCACCTAAGCGGGGGGCGTACGAGCAGTACGTC. It specifies CASSPKRGAYEQYV. The gene calls are TRBV18 and TRBJ2-7; TRBD2 agrees at 9 bases. Germline V lookup: CDR1 KGHSH, CDR2 LQKENI. This CDR3 has 14 amino acids. Losses at the gene ends were 3 bases for V and 4 bases for J; bases not matched to a gene: 4.

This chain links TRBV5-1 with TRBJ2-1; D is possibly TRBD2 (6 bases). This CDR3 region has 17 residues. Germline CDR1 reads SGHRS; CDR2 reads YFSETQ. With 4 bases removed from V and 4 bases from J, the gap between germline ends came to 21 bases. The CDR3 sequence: CASSPADLARPYNEQFF. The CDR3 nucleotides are TGCGCCAGCAGCCCTGCCGATCTAGCGCGACCTTACAATGAGCAGTTCTTC.

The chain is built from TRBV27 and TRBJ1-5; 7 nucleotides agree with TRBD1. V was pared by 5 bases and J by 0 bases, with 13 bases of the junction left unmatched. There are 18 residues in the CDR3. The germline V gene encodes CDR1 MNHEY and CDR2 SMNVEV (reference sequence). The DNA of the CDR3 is TGTGCCAGCAGTGCTACCCCGGGACAGTCTTTTAGCAATCAGCCCCAGCATTTT. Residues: CASSATPGQSFSNQPQHF.

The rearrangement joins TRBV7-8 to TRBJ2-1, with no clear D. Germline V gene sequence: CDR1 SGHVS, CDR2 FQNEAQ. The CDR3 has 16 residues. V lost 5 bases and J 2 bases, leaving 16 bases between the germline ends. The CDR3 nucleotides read TGTGCCAGCAGCCATCCGCCCTGGCAGGCCTACAATGAGCAGTTCTTC. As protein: CASSHPPWQAYNEQFF.

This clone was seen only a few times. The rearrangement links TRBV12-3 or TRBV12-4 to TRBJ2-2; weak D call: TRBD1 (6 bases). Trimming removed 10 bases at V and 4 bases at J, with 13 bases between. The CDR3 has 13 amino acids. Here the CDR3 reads CATRQGPTGELFF. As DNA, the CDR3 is TGTGCCACCAGGCAGGGGCCCACCGGGGAGCTGTTTTTT.

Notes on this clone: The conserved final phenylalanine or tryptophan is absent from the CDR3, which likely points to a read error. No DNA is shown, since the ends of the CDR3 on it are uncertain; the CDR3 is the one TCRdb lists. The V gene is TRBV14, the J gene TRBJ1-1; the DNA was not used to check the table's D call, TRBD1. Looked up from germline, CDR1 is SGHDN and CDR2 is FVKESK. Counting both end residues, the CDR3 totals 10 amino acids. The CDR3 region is CASSQDTGHI.

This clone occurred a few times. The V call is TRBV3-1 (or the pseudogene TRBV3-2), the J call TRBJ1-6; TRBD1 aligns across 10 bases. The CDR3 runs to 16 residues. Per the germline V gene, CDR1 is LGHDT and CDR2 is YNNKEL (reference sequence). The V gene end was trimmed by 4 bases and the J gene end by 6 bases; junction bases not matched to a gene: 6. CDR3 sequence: CASSPYRDRGNSPLHF. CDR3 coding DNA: TGTGCCAGCAGCCCATACCGGGACAGGGGTAATTCACCCCTCCACTTT.

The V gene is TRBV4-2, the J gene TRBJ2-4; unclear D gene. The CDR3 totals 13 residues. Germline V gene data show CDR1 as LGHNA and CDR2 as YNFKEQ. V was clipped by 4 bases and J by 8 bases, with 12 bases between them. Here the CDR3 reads CASSRPDADIQYF. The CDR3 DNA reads TGTGCCAGCAGCCGTCCCGACGCGGACATTCAGTACTTC.

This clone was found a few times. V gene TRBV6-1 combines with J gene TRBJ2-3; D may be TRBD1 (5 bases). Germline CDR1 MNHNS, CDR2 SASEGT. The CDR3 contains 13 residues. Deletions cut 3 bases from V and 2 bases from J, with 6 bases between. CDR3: CASSEGPTDTQYF. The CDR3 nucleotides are TGTGCCAGCAGTGAGGGGCCCACAGATACGCAGTATTTT.

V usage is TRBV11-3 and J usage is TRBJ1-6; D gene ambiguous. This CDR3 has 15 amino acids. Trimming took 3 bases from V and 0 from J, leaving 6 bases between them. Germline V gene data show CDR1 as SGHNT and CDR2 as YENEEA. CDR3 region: CASSFVLSYNSPLHF. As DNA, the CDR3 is TGTGCCAGCAGCTTCGTACTCTCCTATAATTCACCCCTCCACTTT.

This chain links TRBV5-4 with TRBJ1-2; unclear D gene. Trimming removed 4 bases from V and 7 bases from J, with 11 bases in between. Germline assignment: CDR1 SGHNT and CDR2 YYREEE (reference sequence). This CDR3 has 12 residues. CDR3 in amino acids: CASSPISGGYTF. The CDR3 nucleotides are TGTGCCAGCAGCCCGATCTCCGGTGGCTACACCTTC.

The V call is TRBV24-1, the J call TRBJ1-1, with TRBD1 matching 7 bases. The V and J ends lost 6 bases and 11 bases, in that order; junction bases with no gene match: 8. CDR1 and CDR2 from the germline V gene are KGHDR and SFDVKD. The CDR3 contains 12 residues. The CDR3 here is CATSMTGTGAFF. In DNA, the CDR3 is TGTGCCACCAGTATGACAGGGACCGGGGCTTTCTTT.

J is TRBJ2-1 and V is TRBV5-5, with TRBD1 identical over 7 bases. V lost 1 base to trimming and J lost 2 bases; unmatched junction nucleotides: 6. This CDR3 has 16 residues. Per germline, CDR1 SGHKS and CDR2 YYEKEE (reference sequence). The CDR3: CASSLPGTATYNEQFF. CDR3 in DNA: TGTGCCAGCAGCTTGCCCGGGACAGCAACCTACAATGAGCAGTTCTTC. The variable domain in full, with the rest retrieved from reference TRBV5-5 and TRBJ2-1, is DAGVTQSPTHLIKTRGQQVTLRCSPISGHKSVSWYQQVLGQGPQFIFQYYEKEERGRGNFPDRFSARQFPNYSSELNVNALLLGDSALYLCASSLPGTATYNEQFFGPGTRLTVL.

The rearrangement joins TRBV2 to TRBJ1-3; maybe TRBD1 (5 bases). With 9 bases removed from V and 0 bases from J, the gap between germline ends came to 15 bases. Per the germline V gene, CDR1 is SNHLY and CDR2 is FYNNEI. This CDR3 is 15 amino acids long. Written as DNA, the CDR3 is TGTGCCAGTAAATACAGGCCCCGCTCTGGAAACACCATATATTTT. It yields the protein CASKYRPRSGNTIYF.